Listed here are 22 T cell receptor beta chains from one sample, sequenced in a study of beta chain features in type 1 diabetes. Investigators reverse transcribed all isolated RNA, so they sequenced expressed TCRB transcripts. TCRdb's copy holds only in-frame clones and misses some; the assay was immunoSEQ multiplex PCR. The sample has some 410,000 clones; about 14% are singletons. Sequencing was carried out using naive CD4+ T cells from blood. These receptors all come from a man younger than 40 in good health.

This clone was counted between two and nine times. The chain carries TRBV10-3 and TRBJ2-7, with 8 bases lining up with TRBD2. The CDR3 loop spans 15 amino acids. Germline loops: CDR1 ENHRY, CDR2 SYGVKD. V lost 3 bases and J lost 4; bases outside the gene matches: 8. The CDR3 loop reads CAISDPAGGLYEQYV. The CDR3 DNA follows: TGTGCCATCAGTGATCCCGCGGGAGGTTTGTACGAGCAGTACGTC.

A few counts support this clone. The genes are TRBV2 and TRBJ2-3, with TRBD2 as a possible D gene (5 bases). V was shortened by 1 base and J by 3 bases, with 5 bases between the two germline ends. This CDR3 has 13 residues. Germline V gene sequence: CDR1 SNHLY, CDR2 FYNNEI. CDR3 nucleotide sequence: TGTGCCAGCAGTGAAGGACTAACAGATACGCAGTATTTT. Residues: CASSEGLTDTQYF.

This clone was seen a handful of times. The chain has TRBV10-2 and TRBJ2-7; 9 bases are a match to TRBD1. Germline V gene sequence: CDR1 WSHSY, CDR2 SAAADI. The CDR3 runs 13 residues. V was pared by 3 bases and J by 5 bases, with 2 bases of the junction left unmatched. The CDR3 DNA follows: TGCGCCAGCAGTGAACAGGGGGCTAACGAGCAGTACTTC. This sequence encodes CASSEQGANEQYF.

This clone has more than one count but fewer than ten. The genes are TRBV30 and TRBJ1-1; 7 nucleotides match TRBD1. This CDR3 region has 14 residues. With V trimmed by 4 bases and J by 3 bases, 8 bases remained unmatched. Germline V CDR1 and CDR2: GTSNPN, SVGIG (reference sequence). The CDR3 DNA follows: TGTGCCTGGAATCGCCCCGGACAGGACACTGAAGCTTTCTTT. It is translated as CAWNRPGQDTEAFF.

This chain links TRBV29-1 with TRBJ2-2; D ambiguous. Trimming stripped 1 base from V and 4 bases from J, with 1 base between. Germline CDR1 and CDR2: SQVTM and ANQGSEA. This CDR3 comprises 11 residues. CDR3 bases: TGCAGCGTTGAAGGCACCGGGGAGCTGTTTTTT. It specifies CSVEGTGELFF.

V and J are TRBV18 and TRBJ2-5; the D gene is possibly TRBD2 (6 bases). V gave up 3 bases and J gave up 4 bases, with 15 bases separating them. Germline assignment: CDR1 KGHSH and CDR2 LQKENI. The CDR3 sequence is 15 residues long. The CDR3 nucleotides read TGTGCCAGCTCACCCTCCGGCGGAGGGCGAGAGACCCAGTACTTC. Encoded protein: CASSPSGGGRETQYF.

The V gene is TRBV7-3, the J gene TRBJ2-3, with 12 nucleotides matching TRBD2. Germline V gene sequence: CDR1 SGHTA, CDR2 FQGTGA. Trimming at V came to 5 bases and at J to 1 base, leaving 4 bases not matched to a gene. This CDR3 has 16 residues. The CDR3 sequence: CASSPRTSGGTDTQYF. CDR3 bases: TGTGCCAGCAGCCCTCGGACTAGCGGGGGCACAGATACGCAGTATTTT.

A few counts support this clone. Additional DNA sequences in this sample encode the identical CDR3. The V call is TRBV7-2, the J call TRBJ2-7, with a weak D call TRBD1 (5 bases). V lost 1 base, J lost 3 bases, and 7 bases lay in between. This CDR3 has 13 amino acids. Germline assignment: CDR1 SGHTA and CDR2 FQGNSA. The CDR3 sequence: CASSLGTFYEQYF. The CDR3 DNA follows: TGTGCCAGCAGCTTAGGGACATTCTACGAGCAGTACTTC. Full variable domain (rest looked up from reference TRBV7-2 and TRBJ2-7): GAGVSQSPSNKVTEKGKDVELRCDPISGHTALYWYRQSLGQGLEFLIYFQGNSAPDKSGLPSDRFSAERTGGSVSTLTIQRTQQEDSAVYLCASSLGTFYEQYFGPGTRLTVT.

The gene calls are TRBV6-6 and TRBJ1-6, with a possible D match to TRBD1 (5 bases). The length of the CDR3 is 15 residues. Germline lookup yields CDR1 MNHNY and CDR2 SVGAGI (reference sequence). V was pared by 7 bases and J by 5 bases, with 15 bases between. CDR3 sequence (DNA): TGTGCCAGCATAAAGGGGAAGGAGAATAATTCACCCCTCCACTTT. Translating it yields CASIKGKENNSPLHF.

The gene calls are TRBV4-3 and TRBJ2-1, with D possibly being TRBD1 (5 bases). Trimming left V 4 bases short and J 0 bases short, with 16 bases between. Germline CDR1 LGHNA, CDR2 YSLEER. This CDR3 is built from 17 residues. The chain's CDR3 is CASSLYSQGSSYNEQFF. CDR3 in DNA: TGCGCCAGCAGCCTTTACTCCCAGGGAAGCTCCTACAATGAGCAGTTCTTC.

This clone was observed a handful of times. CDR3: CASGGQGLTEAFF. CDR3 coding DNA: TGTGCCAGCGGGGGACAGGGGCTCACTGAAGCTTTCTTT. J is TRBJ1-1 and V is TRBV2; the match to TRBD1 covers 10 bases. V shed 8 bases, J shed 4 bases, and the junction held 4 bases outside the gene matches. Germline CDR1 is SNHLY and CDR2 is FYNNEI. The CDR3 extends over 13 amino acids.

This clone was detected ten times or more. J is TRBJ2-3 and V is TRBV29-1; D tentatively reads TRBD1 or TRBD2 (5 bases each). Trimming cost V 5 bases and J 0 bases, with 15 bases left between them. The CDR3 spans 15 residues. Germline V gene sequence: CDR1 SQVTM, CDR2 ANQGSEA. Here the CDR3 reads CSVPTGRTSTDTQYF. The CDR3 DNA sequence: TGCAGCGTTCCTACGGGACGCACTAGCACAGATACGCAGTATTTT.

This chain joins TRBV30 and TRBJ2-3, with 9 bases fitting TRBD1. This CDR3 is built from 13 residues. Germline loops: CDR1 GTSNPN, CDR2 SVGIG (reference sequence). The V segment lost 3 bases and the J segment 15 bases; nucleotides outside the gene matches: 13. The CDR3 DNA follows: TGTGCCTGGAGGCGGACGTTGGACAGGGGTCGATATTTT. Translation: CAWRRTLDRGRYF.

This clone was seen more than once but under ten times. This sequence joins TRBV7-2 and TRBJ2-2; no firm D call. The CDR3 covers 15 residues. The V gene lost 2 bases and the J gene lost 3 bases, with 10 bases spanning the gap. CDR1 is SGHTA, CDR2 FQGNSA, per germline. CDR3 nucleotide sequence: TGTGCCAGCAGCTTAAATATGAAGGACACCGGGGAGCTGTTTTTT. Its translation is CASSLNMKDTGELFF.

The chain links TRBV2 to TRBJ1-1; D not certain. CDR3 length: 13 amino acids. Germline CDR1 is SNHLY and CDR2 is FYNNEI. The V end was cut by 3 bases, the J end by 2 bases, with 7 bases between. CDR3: CASSDEVNTEAFF. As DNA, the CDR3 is TGTGCCAGCAGTGACGAGGTCAACACTGAAGCTTTCTTT.

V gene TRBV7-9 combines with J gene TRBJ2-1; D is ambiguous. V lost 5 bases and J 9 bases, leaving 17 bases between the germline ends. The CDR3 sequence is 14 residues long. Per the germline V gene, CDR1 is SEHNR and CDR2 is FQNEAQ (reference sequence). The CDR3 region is CASSPVGGSGEQFF. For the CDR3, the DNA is TGTGCCAGCAGCCCCGTTGGTGGGTCGGGTGAGCAGTTCTTC.

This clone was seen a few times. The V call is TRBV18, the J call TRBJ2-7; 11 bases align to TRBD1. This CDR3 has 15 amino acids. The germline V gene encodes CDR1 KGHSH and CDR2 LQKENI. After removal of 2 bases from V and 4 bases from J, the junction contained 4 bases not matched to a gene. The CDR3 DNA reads TGTGCCAGCTCACCAGGGACAGGGGGTGTATACGAGCAGTACTTC. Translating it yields CASSPGTGGVYEQYF. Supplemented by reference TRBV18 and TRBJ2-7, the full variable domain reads NAGVMQNPRHLVRRRGQEARLRCSPMKGHSHVYWYRQLPEEGLKFMVYLQKENIIDESGMPKERFSAEFPKEGPSILRIQQVVRGDSAAYFCASSPGTGGVYEQYFGPGTRLTVT.

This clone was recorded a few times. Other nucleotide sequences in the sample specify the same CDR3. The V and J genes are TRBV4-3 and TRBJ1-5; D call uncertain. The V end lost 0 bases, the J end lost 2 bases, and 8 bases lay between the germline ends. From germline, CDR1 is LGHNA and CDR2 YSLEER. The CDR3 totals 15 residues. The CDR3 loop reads CASSQDGRGNQPQHF. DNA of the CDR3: TGCGCCAGCAGCCAAGATGGAAGGGGCAATCAGCCCCAGCATTTT.

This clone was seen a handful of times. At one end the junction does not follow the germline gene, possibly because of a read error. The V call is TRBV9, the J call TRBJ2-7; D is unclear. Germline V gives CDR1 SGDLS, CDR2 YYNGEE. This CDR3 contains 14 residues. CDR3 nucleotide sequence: TGTGCCAGCAGCGTAGGGACGGATTCCTACGCGCAGTACTTC. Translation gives CASSVGTDSYAQYF. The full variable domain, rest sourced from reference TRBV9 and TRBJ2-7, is DSGVTQTPKHLITATGQRVTLRCSPRSGDLSVYWYQQSLDQGLQFLIQYYNGEERAKGNILERFSAQQFPDLHSELNLSSLELGDSALYFCASSVGTDSYAQYFGPGTRLTVT.

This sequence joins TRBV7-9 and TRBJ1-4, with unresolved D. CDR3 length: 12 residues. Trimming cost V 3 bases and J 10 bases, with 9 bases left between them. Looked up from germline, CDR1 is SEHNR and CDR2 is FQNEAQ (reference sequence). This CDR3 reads CASSFLDRKLFF. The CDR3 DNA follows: TGTGCCAGCAGCTTCCTTGATAGAAAACTGTTTTTT. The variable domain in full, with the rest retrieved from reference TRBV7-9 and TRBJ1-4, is DTGVSQNPRHKITKRGQNVTFRCDPISEHNRLYWYRQTLGQGPEFLTYFQNEAQLEKSRLLSDRFSAERPKGSFSTLEIQRTEQGDSAMYLCASSFLDRKLFFGSGTQLSVL.

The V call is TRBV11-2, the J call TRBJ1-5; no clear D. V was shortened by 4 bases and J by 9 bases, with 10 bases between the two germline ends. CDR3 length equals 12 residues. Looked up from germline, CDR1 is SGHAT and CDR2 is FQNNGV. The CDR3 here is CASSYGEGPQHF. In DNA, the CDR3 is TGTGCCAGCAGCTACGGAGAGGGGCCCCAGCATTTT.

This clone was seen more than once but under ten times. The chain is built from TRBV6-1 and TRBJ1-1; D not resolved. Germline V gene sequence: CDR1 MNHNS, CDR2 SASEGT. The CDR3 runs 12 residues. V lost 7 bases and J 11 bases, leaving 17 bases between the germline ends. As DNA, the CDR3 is TGTGCCAGCAACGGCCGAGGAGGGAAGGCTTTCTTT. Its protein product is CASNGRGGKAFF.